These 5 T cell receptor beta chains were sequenced from one sample in a study of shared clonotypes between healthy human individuals. Libraries were prepared by immunoSEQ multiplex PCR; TCRdb keeps only in-frame clonotypes and omits some of them. The table shows about 510,000 clones, with around 79% occurring only once. Sample: PBMCs. The receptors originated from a woman in her thirties or forties in good health. Some clones in this sample may be carry-over from other donors' samples.

This rearrangement joins TRBV7-3 to TRBJ2-3, with D possibly matching TRBD2 (6 bases). Between the trimmed V and J ends, which lost 1 base and 10 bases, there was a span of 45 bases. The CDR3 length is 24 residues. Germline V CDR1 and CDR2: SGHTA, FQGTGA. This CDR3 reads CASSLIPFSPGVADYTDTTGAQYF. In DNA form, the CDR3 reads TGTGCCAGCAGCTTAATCCCCTTTTCTCCTGGGGTAGCGGATTACACAGATACAACAGGCGCGCAGTATTTT.

The rearrangement uses TRBV7-9 and TRBJ1-3; D is possibly TRBD1 (6 bases). The CDR3 spans 16 residues. V was pared by 1 base and J by 0 bases, with 10 bases between. Germline V gene sequence: CDR1 SEHNR, CDR2 FQNEAQ (reference sequence). Here the CDR3 DNA reads TGTGCCAGCAGCTTAGTTGGGGGCCTCTCTGGAAACACCATATATTTT. This gives the protein CASSLVGGLSGNTIYF.

The chain employs TRBV5-8 and TRBJ2-3; 10 nucleotides line up with TRBD1. Germline CDR1 SGHTS, CDR2 YDEGEE. The ends lost 4 bases at V and 4 bases at J; junction bases unmatched: 6. The CDR3 runs to 15 residues. Here the CDR3 reads CASSARDRGPDTQYF. Written as DNA, the CDR3 is TGTGCCAGCAGCGCCCGGGACAGGGGCCCAGATACGCAGTATTTT.

V and J are TRBV5-6 and TRBJ2-3, with 8 bases that match TRBD1. In germline, CDR1 is SGHDT, CDR2 YYEEEE. This CDR3 is 16 amino acids long. V dropped 4 bases and J dropped 6; count of bases not matched to a gene: 13. CDR3 protein: CASSGDRTGRRDTQYF. CDR3 nucleotide sequence: TGTGCCAGCAGCGGTGACCGGACAGGGCGCCGGGATACGCAGTATTTT.

The rearrangement links TRBV30 to TRBJ2-1, with D maybe TRBD2 (6 bases). Deletions cut 4 bases from V and 9 bases from J, with 16 bases between. CDR1 GTSNPN and CDR2 SVGIG come from the germline V gene (reference sequence). The CDR3 length is 13 residues. CDR3 sequence: CAWNRGLASEQFF. In DNA, the CDR3 is TGTGCCTGGAACCGAGGGCTAGCGAGTGAGCAGTTCTTC.